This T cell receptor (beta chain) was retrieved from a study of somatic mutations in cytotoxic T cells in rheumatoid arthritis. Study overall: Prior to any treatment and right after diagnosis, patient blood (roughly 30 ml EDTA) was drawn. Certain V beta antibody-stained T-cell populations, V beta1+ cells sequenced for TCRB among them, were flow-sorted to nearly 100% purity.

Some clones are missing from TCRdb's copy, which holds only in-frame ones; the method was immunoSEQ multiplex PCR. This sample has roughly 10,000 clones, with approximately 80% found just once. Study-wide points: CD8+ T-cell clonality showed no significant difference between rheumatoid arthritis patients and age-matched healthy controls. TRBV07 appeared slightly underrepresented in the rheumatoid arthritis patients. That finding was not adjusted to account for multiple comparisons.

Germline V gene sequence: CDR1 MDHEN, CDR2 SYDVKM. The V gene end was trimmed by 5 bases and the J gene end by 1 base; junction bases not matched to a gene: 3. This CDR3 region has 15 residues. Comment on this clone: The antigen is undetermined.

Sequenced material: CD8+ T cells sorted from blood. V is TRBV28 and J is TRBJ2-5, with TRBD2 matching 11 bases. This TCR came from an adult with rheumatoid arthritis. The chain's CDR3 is CASSQTSGAQETQYF. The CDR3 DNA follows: TGTGCCAGCAGTCAGACTAGCGGGGCCCAAGAGACCCAGTACTTC.